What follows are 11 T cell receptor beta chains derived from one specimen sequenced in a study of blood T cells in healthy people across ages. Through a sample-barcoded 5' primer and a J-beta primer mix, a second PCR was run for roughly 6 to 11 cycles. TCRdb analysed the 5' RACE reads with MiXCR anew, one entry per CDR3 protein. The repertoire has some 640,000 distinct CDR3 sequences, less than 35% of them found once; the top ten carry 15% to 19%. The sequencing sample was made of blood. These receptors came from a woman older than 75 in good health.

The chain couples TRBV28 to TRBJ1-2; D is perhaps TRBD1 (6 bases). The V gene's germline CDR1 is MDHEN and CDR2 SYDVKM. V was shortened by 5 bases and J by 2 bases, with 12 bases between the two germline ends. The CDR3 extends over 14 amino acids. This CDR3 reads CASSKQGVNYGYTF. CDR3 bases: TGTGCCAGCAGTAAACAGGGTGTGAACTATGGCTACACCTTC.

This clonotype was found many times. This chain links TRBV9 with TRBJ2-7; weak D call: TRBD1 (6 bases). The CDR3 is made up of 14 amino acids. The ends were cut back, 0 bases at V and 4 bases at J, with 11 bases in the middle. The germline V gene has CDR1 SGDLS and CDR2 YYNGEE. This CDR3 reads CASSVGRDMYEQYF. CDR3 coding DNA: TGTGCCAGCAGCGTAGGCCGGGACATGTACGAGCAGTACTTC.

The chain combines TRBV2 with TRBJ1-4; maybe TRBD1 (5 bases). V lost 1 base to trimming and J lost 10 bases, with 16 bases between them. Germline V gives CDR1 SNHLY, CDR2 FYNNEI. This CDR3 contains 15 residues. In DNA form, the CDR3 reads TGTGCCAGCAGTGAAGTCGCAGGGTGGAATCGAAAACTGTTTTTT. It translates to CASSEVAGWNRKLFF.

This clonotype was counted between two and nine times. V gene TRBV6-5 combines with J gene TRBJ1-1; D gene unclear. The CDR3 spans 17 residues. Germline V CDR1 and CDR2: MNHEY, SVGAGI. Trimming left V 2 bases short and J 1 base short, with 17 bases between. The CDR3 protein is CASSYRPGRSWNTEAFF. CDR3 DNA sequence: TGTGCCAGCAGTTACCGCCCCGGACGCTCCTGGAACACTGAAGCTTTCTTT.

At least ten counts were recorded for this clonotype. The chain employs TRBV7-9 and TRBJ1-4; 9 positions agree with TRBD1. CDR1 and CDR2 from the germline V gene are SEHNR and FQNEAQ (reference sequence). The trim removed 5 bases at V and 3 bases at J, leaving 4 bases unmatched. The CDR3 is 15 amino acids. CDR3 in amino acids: CASSGGTGPNEKLFF. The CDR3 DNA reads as TGTGCCAGCAGCGGGGGGACAGGGCCTAATGAAAAACTGTTTTTT.

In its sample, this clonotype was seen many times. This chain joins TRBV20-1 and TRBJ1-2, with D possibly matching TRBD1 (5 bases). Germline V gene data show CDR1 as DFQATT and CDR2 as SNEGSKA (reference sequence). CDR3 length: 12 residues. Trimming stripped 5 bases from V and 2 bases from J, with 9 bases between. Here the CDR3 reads CSAWRGNYGYTF. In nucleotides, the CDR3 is TGCAGTGCTTGGCGGGGGAACTATGGCTACACCTTC.

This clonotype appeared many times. CDR3 amino acids: CASFRTGDEKLFF. In nucleotides, the CDR3 is TGCGCCAGCTTTCGGACAGGGGACGAAAAACTGTTTTTT. The rearrangement links TRBV4-1 to TRBJ1-4; TRBD1 agrees at 9 bases. Germline V gene data show CDR1 as MGHRA and CDR2 as YSYEKL. CDR3 length: 13 residues. Losses at the gene ends were 8 bases for V and 8 bases for J; bases not matched to a gene: 6.

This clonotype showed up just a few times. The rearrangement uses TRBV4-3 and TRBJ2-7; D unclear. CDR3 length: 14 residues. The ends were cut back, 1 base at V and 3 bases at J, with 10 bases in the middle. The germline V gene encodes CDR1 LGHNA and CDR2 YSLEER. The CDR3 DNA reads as TGCGCCAGCAGCCAAGCAGCTACCCTCTACGAGCAGTACTTC. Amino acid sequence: CASSQAATLYEQYF.

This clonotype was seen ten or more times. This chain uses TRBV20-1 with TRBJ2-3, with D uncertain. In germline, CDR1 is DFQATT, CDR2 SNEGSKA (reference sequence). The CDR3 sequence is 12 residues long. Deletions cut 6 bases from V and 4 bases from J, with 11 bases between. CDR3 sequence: CSALNVPDTQYF. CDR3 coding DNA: TGCAGTGCCCTAAATGTCCCAGATACGCAGTATTTT.

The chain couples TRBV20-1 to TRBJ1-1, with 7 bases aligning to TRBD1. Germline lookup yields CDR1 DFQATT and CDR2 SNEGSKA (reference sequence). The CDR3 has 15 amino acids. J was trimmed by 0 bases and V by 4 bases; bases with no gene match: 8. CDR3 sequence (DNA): TGCAGTGCTATAGCAGGGGGTACGATGAACACTGAAGCTTTCTTT. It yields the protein CSAIAGGTMNTEAFF.

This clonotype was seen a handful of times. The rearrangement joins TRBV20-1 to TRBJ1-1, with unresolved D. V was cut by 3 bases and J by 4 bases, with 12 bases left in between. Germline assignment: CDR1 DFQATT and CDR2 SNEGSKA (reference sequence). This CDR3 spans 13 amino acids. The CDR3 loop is CSASKGKGTEAFF. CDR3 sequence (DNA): TGCAGTGCTAGTAAAGGGAAGGGCACTGAAGCTTTCTTT.